One T cell receptor (beta chain) is described in this entry. This record comes from a study of control samples from healthy donors and cancer patients. Trimming removed 0 bases from V and 1 base from J, with 11 bases in between. This CDR3 is 16 amino acids long. Germline V lookup: CDR1 LGHNA, CDR2 YSLEER. Assay used: immunoSEQ multiplex PCR; TCRdb lists only in-frame clones, some missing. Seen here are around 180,000 clones, approximately 94% observed once, and the top ten hold approximately 1.5%. The receptor was derived from a woman between 18 and 30 years old in good health. The chain joins TRBV4-3 to TRBJ2-3; D is unresolved. The sequenced sample consisted of blood. The CDR3 bases are TGCGCCAGCAGCCAAGAAGGTGGAAAGGGCACAGATACGCAGTATTTT. Its protein product is CASSQEGGKGTDTQYF.